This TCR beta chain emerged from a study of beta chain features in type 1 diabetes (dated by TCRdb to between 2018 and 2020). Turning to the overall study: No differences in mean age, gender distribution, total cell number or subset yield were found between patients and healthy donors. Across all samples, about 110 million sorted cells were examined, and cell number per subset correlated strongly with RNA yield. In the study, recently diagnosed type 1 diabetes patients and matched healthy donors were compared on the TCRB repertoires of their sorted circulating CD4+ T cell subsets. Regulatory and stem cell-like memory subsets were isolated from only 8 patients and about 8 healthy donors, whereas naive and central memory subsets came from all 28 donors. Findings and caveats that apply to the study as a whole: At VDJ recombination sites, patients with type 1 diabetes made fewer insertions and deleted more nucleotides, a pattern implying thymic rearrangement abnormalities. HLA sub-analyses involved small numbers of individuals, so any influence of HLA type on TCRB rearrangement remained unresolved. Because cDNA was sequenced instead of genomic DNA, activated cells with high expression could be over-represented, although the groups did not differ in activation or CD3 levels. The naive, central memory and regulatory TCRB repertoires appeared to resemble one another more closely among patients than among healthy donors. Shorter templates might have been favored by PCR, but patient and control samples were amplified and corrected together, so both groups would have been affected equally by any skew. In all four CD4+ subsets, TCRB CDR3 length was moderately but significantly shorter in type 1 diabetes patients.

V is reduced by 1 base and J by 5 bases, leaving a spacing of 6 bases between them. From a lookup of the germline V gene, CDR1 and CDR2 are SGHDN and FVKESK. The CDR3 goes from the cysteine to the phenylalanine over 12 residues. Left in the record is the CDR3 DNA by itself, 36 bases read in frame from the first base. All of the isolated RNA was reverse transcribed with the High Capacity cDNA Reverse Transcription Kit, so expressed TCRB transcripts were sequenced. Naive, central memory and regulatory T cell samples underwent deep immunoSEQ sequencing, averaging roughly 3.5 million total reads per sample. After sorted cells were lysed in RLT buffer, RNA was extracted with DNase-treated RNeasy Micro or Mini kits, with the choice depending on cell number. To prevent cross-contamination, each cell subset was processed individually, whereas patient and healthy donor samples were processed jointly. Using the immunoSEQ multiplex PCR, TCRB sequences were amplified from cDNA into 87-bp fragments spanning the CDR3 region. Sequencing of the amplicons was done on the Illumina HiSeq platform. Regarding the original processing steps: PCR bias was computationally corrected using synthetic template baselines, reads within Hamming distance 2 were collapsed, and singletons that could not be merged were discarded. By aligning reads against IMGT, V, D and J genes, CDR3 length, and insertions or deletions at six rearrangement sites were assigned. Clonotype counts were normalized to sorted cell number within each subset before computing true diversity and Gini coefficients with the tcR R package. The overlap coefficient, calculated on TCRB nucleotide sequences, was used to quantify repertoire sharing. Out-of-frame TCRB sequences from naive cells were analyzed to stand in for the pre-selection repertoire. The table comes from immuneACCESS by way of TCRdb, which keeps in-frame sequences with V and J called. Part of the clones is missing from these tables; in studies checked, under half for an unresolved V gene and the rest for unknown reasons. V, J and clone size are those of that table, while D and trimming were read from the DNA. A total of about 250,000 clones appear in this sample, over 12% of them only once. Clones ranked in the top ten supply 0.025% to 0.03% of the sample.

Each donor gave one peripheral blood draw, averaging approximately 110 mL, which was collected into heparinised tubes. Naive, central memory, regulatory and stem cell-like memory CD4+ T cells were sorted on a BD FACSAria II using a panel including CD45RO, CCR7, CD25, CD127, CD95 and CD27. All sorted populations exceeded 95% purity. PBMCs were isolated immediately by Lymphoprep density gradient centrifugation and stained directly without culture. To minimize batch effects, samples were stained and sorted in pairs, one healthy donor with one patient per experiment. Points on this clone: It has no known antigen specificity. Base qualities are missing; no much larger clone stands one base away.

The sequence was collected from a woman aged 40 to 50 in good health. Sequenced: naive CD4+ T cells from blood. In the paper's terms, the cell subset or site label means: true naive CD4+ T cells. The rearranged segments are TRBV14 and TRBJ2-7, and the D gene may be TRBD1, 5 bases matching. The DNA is TGTGCCAGCAGCCAAGGGGGCCACGAGCAGTACTTC. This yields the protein CASSQGGHEQYF.